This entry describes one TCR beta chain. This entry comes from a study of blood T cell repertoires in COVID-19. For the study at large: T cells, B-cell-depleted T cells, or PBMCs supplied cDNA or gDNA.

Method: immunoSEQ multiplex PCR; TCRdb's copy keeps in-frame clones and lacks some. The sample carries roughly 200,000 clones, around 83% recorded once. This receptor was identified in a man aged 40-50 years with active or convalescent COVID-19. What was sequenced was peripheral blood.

The CDR3 nucleotides are TGCGCCAGCAGCTTAAATGGGGTTTCGGAGGACACCTTC. This translates into CASSLNGVSEDTF. The gene calls are TRBV5-1 and TRBJ1-2; D call uncertain. V lost 2 bases, J lost 12 bases, and 17 bases lay in between. Germline loops: CDR1 SGHRS, CDR2 YFSETQ. The CDR3 sequence is 13 residues long.